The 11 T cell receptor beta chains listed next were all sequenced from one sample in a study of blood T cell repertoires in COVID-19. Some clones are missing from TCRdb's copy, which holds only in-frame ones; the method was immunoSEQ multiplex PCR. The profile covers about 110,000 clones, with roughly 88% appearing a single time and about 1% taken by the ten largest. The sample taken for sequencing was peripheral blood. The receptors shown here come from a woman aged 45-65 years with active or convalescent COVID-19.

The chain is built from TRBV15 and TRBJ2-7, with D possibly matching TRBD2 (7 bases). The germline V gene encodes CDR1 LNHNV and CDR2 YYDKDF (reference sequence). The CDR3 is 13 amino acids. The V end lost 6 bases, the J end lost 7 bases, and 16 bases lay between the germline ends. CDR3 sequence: CATSTGGLKEQYF. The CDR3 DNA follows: TGTGCCACCAGTACCGGGGGGCTGAAGGAGCAGTACTTC. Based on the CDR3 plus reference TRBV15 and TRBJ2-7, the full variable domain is DAMVIQNPRYQVTQFGKPVTLSCSQTLNHNVMYWYQQKSSQAPKLLFHYYDKDFNNEADTPDNFQSRRPNTSFCFLDIRSPGLGDTAMYLCATSTGGLKEQYFGPGTRLTVT.

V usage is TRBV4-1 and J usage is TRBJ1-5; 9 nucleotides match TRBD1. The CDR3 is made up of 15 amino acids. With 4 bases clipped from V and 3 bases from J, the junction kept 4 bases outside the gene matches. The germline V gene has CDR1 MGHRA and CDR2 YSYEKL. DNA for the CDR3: TGCGCCAGCAGCCCCCGGGACAGGGCCAATCAGCCCCAGCATTTT. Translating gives CASSPRDRANQPQHF.

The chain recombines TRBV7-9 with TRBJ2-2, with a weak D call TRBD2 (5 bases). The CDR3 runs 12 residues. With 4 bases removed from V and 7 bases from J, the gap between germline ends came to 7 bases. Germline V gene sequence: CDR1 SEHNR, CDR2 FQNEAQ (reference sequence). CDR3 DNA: TGTGCCAGCAGCTCTAGCCACGGGGAGCTGTTTTTT. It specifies CASSSSHGELFF. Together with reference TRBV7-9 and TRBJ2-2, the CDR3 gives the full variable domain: DTGVSQNPRHKITKRGQNVTFRCDPISEHNRLYWYRQTLGQGPEFLTYFQNEAQLEKSRLLSDRFSAERPKGSFSTLEIQRTEQGDSAMYLCASSSSHGELFFGEGSRLTVL.

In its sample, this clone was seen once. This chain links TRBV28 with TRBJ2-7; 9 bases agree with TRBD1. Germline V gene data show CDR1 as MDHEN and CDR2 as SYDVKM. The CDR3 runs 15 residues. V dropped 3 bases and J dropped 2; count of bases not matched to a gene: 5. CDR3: CASSFYDRGAYEQYF. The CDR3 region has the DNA TGTGCCAGCAGTTTTTACGACAGGGGGGCCTACGAGCAGTACTTC.

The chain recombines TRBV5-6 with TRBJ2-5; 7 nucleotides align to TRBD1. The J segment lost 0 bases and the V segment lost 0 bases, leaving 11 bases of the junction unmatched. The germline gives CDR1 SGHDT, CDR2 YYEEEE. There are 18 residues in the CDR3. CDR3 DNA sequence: TGTGCCAGCAGCTTGGAGGGCACCAGGGGGTCTTACCAAGAGACCCAGTACTTC. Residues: CASSLEGTRGSYQETQYF.

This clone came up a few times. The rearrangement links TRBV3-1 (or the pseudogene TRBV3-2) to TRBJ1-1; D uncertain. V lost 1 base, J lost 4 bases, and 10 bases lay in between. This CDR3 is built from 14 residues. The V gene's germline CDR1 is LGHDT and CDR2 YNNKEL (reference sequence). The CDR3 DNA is TGTGCCAGCAGCCAAGCTCCCCGGGGCACTGAAGCTTTCTTT. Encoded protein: CASSQAPRGTEAFF.

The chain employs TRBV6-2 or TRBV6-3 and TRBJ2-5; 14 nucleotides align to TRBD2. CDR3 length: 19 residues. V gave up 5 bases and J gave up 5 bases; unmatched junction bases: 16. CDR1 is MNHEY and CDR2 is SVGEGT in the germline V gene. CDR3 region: CASSQPPGLAGEKVETQYF. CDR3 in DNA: TGTGCCAGCAGTCAACCTCCGGGACTAGCGGGAGAAAAGGTGGAGACCCAGTACTTC.

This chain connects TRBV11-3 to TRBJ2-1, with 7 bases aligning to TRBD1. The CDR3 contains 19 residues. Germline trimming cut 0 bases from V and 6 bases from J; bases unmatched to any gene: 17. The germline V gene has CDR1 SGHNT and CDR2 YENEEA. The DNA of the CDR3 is TGTGCCAGCAGCTTAGAGCGCCTTTCGACAGGGCCGGATCCCAATGAGCAGTTCTTC. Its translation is CASSLERLSTGPDPNEQFF.

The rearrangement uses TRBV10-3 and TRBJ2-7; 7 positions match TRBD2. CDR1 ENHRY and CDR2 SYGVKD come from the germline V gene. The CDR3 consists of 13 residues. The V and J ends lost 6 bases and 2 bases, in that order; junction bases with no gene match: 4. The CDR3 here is CAIRSSGTYEQYF. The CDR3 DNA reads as TGTGCCATCAGGTCTAGCGGTACCTACGAGCAGTACTTC.

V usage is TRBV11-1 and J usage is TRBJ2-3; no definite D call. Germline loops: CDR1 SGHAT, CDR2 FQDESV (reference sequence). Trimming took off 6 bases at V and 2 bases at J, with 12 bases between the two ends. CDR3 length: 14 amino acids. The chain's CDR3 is CASSISRLTDTQYF. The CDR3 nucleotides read TGTGCCAGCAGTATATCGCGTCTCACAGATACGCAGTATTTT.

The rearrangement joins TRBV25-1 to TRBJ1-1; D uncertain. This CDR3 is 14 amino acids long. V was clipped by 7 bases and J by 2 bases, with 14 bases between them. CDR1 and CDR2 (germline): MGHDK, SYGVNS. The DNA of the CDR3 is TGTGCCAGCACCGGGCCGGGATTAAACACTGAAGCTTTCTTT. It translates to CASTGPGLNTEAFF. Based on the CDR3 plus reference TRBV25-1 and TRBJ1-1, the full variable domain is EADIYQTPRYLVIGTGKKITLECSQTMGHDKMYWYQQDPGMELHLIHYSYGVNSTEKGDLSSESTVSRIRTEHFPLTLESARPSHTSQYLCASTGPGLNTEAFFGQGTRLTVV.